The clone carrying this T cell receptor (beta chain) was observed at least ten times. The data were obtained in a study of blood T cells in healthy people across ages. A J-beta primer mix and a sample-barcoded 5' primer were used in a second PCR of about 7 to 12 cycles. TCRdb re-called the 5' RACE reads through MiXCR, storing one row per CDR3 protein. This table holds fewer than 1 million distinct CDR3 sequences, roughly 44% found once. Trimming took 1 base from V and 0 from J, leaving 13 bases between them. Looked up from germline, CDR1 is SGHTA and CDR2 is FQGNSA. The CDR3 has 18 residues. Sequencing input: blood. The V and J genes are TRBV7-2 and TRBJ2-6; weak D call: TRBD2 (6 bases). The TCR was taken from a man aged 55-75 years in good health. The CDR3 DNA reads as TGTGCCAGCAGCTTAGAGTGGCGGGGTATCTCTGGGGCCAACGTCCTGACTTTC. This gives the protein CASSLEWRGISGANVLTF.